This T cell receptor beta chain was captured by sequencing in a study of identical twins. Study results and caveats: Out-of-frame TCR alpha sharing in monozygotic twins exceeded recombination model predictions. Abundant beta clonotypes from cord blood had fewer insertions, unlike memory repertoires, which showed none.

Each donor (without exception) was a healthy Caucasian. TCRdb reprocessed the 5' RACE reads via MiXCR and lists one record per CDR3 protein. The top ten clones hold around 1.5% of a sample with about 890,000 distinct CDR3 sequences, 9% to 15% of them seen once. This clonotype was picked up many times. Antigen unknown. This sample was also put to use in a study of yellow fever vaccine responses in identical twins. In that study: Twins reportedly showed a vaccine T cell response that seemed partly convergent and partly personalized.

The receptor comes from a woman under 30 in good health. Sequenced: PBMCs.

The CDR3 protein is CAISESPSGTSGEQYF. As DNA, the CDR3 is TGTGCCATCAGTGAGTCTCCTAGCGGGACGTCGGGTGAGCAGTACTTC. V and J are TRBV10-3 and TRBJ2-7; TRBD2 aligns across 9 bases. CDR3 length: 16 residues. V lost 0 bases to trimming and J lost 7 bases; unmatched junction nucleotides: 10. The germline gives CDR1 ENHRY, CDR2 SYGVKD.